The 25 T cell receptor beta chains given below trace back to one sample, sequenced in a study of cytomegalovirus exposure and HLA in healthy donors. Researchers ran the PCR with 60 Vbeta and 13 Jbeta primers. Only in-frame clones appear in the TCRdb table, and some are missing; sequencing was by immunoSEQ multiplex PCR. The table has 95,000 to 150,000 clones, 63% seen once. Sequencing used PBMCs. The receptor set was obtained from a man in his forties in good health and CMV-seropositive.

J is TRBJ2-3 and V is TRBV28; no clear D. The V end was cut by 5 bases, the J end by 4 bases, with 10 bases between. From germline, CDR1 is MDHEN and CDR2 SYDVKM. This CDR3 contains 13 residues. The DNA for the CDR3 is TGTGCCAGCAGTAATCGTCCCGCAGATACGCAGTATTTT. Translating gives CASSNRPADTQYF.

The chain combines TRBV29-1 with TRBJ2-3; a weak D match, TRBD1 (6 bases). The CDR3 sequence is 13 residues long. V lost 1 base and J 2 bases, leaving 7 bases between the germline ends. Germline V CDR1 and CDR2: SQVTM, ANQGSEA. CDR3: CSVEGTVTDTQYF. The CDR3 DNA is TGCAGCGTTGAAGGGACAGTCACAGATACGCAGTATTTT.

The rearrangement uses TRBV6-6 and TRBJ2-1, with D perhaps matching TRBD1 (8 bases). CDR3 length: 15 amino acids. Trimming shortened V by 2 bases and J by 12 bases, and 20 bases separated the two germline ends. CDR1 is MNHNY and CDR2 is SVGAGI in the germline V gene (reference sequence). The CDR3 DNA reads TGTGCCAGCAGTTACCCCCAAAACAGGGGGGGCCGGCAGTTCTTC. Amino acid sequence: CASSYPQNRGGRQFF.

The chain couples TRBV7-9 to TRBJ1-1; TRBD1 is a possible D gene (5 bases). V shed 5 bases and J shed 4 bases, with 17 bases lying between them. The germline V gene has CDR1 SEHNR and CDR2 FQNEAQ (reference sequence). The CDR3 totals 15 residues. The CDR3 here is CASSAREVSGTEAFF. CDR3 nucleotides: TGTGCCAGCAGCGCCAGGGAGGTGTCGGGCACTGAAGCTTTCTTT.

V gene TRBV6-6 combines with J gene TRBJ1-2; D may be TRBD1 (5 bases). This CDR3 spans 13 amino acids. Trimming took 6 bases from V and 8 from J, leaving 16 bases between them. The germline V gene encodes CDR1 MNHNY and CDR2 SVGAGI (reference sequence). CDR3 sequence reads: CASRESGAGGYTF. The DNA for the CDR3 is TGTGCCAGCAGGGAGAGCGGGGCAGGCGGCTACACCTTC.

The V and J genes are TRBV2 and TRBJ1-2; TRBD1 aligns across 7 bases. CDR1 is SNHLY, CDR2 FYNNEI, per germline. The CDR3 spans 14 residues. The J segment lost 4 bases and the V segment lost 6 bases, leaving 8 bases of the junction unmatched. The CDR3 nucleotides are TGTGCCAGCAGCGAGACAGGGAGGAGCTATGGCTACACCTTC. Amino acid sequence: CASSETGRSYGYTF.

This chain joins TRBV29-1 and TRBJ2-3; 9 bases are a match to TRBD2. This CDR3 comprises 18 residues. Germline loops: CDR1 SQVTM, CDR2 ANQGSEA. Trimming cost V 3 bases and J 1 base; bases outside gene matches: 14. The CDR3 here is CSVEPQGGRAFGTDTQYF. CDR3 nucleotides: TGCAGCGTTGAGCCCCAGGGCGGGAGGGCCTTTGGCACAGATACGCAGTATTTT.

Only one count was recorded for this clone. The V gene is TRBV2, the J gene TRBJ2-3; 8 bases are a match to TRBD2. Germline V gene lookup returns CDR1 SNHLY and CDR2 FYNNEI. J gave up 0 bases and V 4 bases, and 9 bases lay outside the gene matches. The CDR3 runs 17 residues. In DNA, the CDR3 is TGTGCCAGCAGTGCCATTCCTACTAGCGGTAGCACAGATACGCAGTATTTT. Protein sequence: CASSAIPTSGSTDTQYF. The variable domain in full, completed from reference TRBV2 and TRBJ2-3, reads EPEVTQTPSHQVTQMGQEVILRCVPISNHLYFYWYRQILGQKVEFLVSFYNNEISEKSEIFDDQFSVERPDGSNFTLKIRSTKLEDSAMYFCASSAIPTSGSTDTQYFGPGTRLTVL.

DNA for the CDR3: TGTGCCAGCAGCGTAGATGCAGGGACTGAAGCTTTCTTT. As protein: CASSVDAGTEAFF. This chain joins TRBV9 and TRBJ1-1; a weak D match, TRBD1 (5 bases). The CDR3 sequence is 13 residues long. Trimming cost V 0 bases and J 5 bases, with 8 bases left between them. CDR1 and CDR2 from the germline V gene are SGDLS and YYNGEE.

The CDR3 region has the DNA TGTGCCAGCAGCTTAGCAGCAGGGGGTAATGAAAAACTGTTTTTT. It is translated as CASSLAAGGNEKLFF. V is TRBV7-9 and J is TRBJ1-4; 7 nucleotides agree with TRBD1. This CDR3 spans 15 amino acids. Per germline, CDR1 SEHNR and CDR2 FQNEAQ (reference sequence). The J segment lost 4 bases and the V segment lost 0 bases, leaving 2 bases of the junction unmatched. Complete variable domain (other parts from reference TRBV7-9 and TRBJ1-4): DTGVSQNPRHKITKRGQNVTFRCDPISEHNRLYWYRQTLGQGPEFLTYFQNEAQLEKSRLLSDRFSAERPKGSFSTLEIQRTEQGDSAMYLCASSLAAGGNEKLFFGSGTQLSVL.

V and J are TRBV5-1 and TRBJ1-2; D is unclear. The CDR3 covers 14 residues. V was clipped by 4 bases and J by 6 bases, with 16 bases between them. Germline V gives CDR1 SGHRS, CDR2 YFSETQ. Here the CDR3 DNA reads TGCGCCAGCAGCCCCCCGGGAGGGAGGAATGGCTACACCTTC. Its translation is CASSPPGGRNGYTF.

Comment on this clone: The conserved phenylalanine or tryptophan normally closing the CDR3 is absent here, so this likely arose from a read error. V usage is TRBV28 and J usage is TRBJ1-4; TRBD1 aligns across 9 bases. Germline V gene data show CDR1 as MDHEN and CDR2 as SYDVKM. V gave up 4 bases and J gave up 7 bases; unmatched junction bases: 4. This CDR3 comprises 14 residues. The CDR3 DNA reads TGTGCCAGCAGTTCCACAGGGGGCGGTGAAAAACTGTTTCTT. This codes for CASSSTGGGEKLFL.

This clone was recorded only once. This chain connects TRBV9 to TRBJ2-1; the D gene is possibly TRBD2 (6 bases). Trimming cost V 0 bases and J 10 bases, with 23 bases left between them. Germline V lookup: CDR1 SGDLS, CDR2 YYNGEE. CDR3 length: 17 amino acids. The CDR3 coding sequence is TGTGCCAGCAGCGTAGGCGCCAGCCGGCGGGATTATACAGAGCAGTTCTTC. Its translation: CASSVGASRRDYTEQFF.

CDR3 region: CASSDAAGSYEQYF. CDR3 DNA sequence: TGTGCCAGCAGTGACGCGGCGGGAAGCTACGAGCAGTACTTC. V gene TRBV25-1 combines with J gene TRBJ2-7; TRBD2 might be the D (6 bases). Germline CDR1 reads MGHDK; CDR2 reads SYGVNS. Trimming shortened V by 3 bases and J by 3 bases, and 12 bases separated the two germline ends. This CDR3 has 14 amino acids.

The CDR3: CASSLFGSSYEQYF. CDR3 DNA sequence: TGTGCCAGCAGTTTATTCGGGAGCTCCTACGAGCAGTACTTC. The V call is TRBV28, the J call TRBJ2-5; weak D call: TRBD2 (6 bases). The DNA end is more similar to TRBJ2-7, so the J call may be wrong. This CDR3 region has 14 residues. Germline V gene data show CDR1 as MDHEN and CDR2 as SYDVKM.

This clone was seen only a few times. V gene TRBV7-3 combines with J gene TRBJ2-1, with TRBD2 matching over 9 bases. V lost 1 base to trimming and J lost 5 bases; unmatched junction nucleotides: 0. The CDR3 loop spans 14 amino acids. The V gene's germline CDR1 is SGHTA and CDR2 FQGTGA. The CDR3 is CASSLRLADNEQFF. The CDR3 DNA follows: TGTGCCAGCAGCTTAAGACTAGCGGACAATGAGCAGTTCTTC.

A note on this clone: A read error may account for a junction end that differs from germline. This sample includes further DNA sequences coding for the same CDR3. The chain uses TRBV6-1 and TRBJ1-5, with D possibly matching TRBD1 (6 bases). The CDR3 has 15 amino acids. The V gene's germline CDR1 is MNHNS and CDR2 SASEGT. The CDR3 DNA reads as TGCGCCAGCAGCCTAATACAGGGAGGCAATCAGCCCCAGCATTTT. Its translation is CASSLIQGGNQPQHF.

J is TRBJ1-1 and V is TRBV27, with D possibly being TRBD1 (5 bases). The CDR3 loop spans 16 amino acids. The germline gives CDR1 MNHEY, CDR2 SMNVEV (reference sequence). The ends were cut back, 2 bases at V and 6 bases at J, with 19 bases in the middle. The CDR3 reads CASSLIVGGGFSEAFF. DNA for the CDR3: TGTGCCAGCAGTTTAATCGTCGGGGGTGGGTTTTCTGAAGCTTTCTTT.

CDR3: CASSLPGGKHTQYF. Here the CDR3 DNA reads TGTGCCAGCAGTTTACCGGGAGGCAAACATACGCAGTATTTT. V and J are TRBV27 and TRBJ2-3; 7 bases fit TRBD2. V dropped 2 bases and J dropped 7; count of bases not matched to a gene: 6. The CDR3 sequence is 14 residues long. Germline CDR1 and CDR2: MNHEY and SMNVEV (reference sequence).

The chain combines TRBV25-1 with TRBJ2-7; tentative D call: TRBD1 (5 bases). Trimming pared 2 bases from V and 1 base from J, leaving 12 bases between. Germline V gene sequence: CDR1 MGHDK, CDR2 SYGVNS. The CDR3 contains 15 residues. CDR3 residues: CASSEGRGWSYEQYF. The CDR3 nucleotides read TGTGCCAGCAGTGAAGGTAGGGGTTGGTCCTACGAGCAGTACTTC.

This clone occurred a few times. The chain is built from TRBV7-8 and TRBJ2-6; tentative D call: TRBD1 (5 bases). V lost 5 bases to trimming and J lost 0 bases, with 11 bases between them. Germline CDR1 SGHVS, CDR2 FQNEAQ. The CDR3 has 16 residues. The CDR3 DNA is TGTGCCAGCAGCCCCGGACACCACTCTGGGGCCAACGTCCTGACTTTC. It yields the protein CASSPGHHSGANVLTF.

V and J are TRBV5-1 and TRBJ1-2; 10 bases match TRBD1. The CDR3 totals 16 residues. Losses at the gene ends were 4 bases for V and 0 bases for J; bases not matched to a gene: 6. Germline V lookup: CDR1 SGHRS, CDR2 YFSETQ. The CDR3 here is CASSVGQGYTNYGYTF. CDR3 in DNA: TGCGCCAGCAGCGTGGGACAGGGGTATACTAACTATGGCTACACCTTC.

The CDR3 loop reads CASSLGQPATYGYTF. The CDR3, as DNA: TGTGCCAGCAGCTTAGGACAGCCAGCTACCTATGGCTACACCTTC. This sequence joins TRBV7-9 and TRBJ1-2; D possibly corresponds to TRBD1 (5 bases). Germline lookup yields CDR1 SEHNR and CDR2 FQNEAQ (reference sequence). The V end was cut by 1 base, the J end by 4 bases, with 13 bases between. The CDR3 has 15 amino acids.

This clone was picked up a small number of times. This rearrangement joins TRBV27 to TRBJ2-1; TRBD2 agrees at 8 bases. This CDR3 spans 18 amino acids. After removal of 6 bases from V and 2 bases from J, the junction contained 15 bases not matched to a gene. Per germline, CDR1 MNHEY and CDR2 SMNVEV (reference sequence). This chain's CDR3 is CASSPAPLGLATYNEQFF. The DNA of the CDR3 is TGTGCCAGCAGCCCGGCGCCCCTAGGACTAGCAACCTACAATGAGCAGTTCTTC.

This chain links TRBV30 with TRBJ2-1, with 12 bases aligning to TRBD2. The CDR3 sequence is 16 residues long. Per germline, CDR1 GTSNPN and CDR2 SVGIG (reference sequence). Trimming took 4 bases from V and 0 from J; bases not matched to a gene: 4. The CDR3 DNA follows: TGTGCCTGGATTCCGACTAGCGGGAGCTCCTACAATGAGCAGTTCTTC. As protein: CAWIPTSGSSYNEQFF. Using reference TRBV30 and TRBJ2-1 for the parts outside the CDR3, the full variable domain is SQTIHQWPATLVQPVGSPLSLECTVEGTSNPNLYWYRQAAGRGLQLLFYSVGIGQISSEVPQNLSASRPQDRQFILSSKKLLLSDSGFYLCAWIPTSGSSYNEQFFGPGTRLTVL.